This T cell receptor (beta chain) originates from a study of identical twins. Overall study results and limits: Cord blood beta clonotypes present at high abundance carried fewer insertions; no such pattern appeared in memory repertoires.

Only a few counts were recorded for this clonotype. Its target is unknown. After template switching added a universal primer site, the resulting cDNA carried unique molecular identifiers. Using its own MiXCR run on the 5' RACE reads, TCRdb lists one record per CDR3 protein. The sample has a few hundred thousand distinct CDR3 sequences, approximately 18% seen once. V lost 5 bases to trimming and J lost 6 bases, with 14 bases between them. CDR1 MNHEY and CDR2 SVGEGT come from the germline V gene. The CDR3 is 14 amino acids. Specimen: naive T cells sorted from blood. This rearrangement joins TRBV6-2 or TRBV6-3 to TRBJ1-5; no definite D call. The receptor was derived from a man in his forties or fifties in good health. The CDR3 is CASSPGSGGQPQHF. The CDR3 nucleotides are TGTGCCAGCAGTCCCGGATCCGGAGGTCAGCCCCAGCATTTT.